The 17 T cell receptor beta chains given below trace back to one sample, sequenced in a study of cytomegalovirus exposure and HLA in healthy donors. Primers for the PCR totalled 60 Vbeta and 13 Jbeta. Data came from immunoSEQ multiplex PCR; TCRdb stores just in-frame clones and leaves some out. The sample lists some 150,000 clones, 75% to 85% seen once, with roughly 13% in the top ten. Sequenced: PBMCs. The receptors were sampled from a woman between 50 and 59 years old in good health and CMV-seronegative.

This clone has just one count. The rearrangement links TRBV2 to TRBJ2-1; D gene ambiguous. The V end lost 2 bases, the J end lost 0 bases, and 8 bases lay between the germline ends. Per germline, CDR1 SNHLY and CDR2 FYNNEI. The CDR3 length is 15 residues. CDR3 region: CASSESRSSYNEQFF. In nucleotides, the CDR3 is TGTGCCAGCAGTGAATCCAGAAGCTCCTACAATGAGCAGTTCTTC.

The rearrangement links TRBV4-1 to TRBJ2-2; D unresolved. Germline V CDR1 and CDR2: MGHRA, YSYEKL. This CDR3 comprises 15 residues. The V end lost 4 bases, the J end lost 4 bases, and 13 bases lay between the germline ends. The CDR3 nucleotides read TGCGCCAGCAGCCTAACCCCCGGTCCCACCGGGGAGCTGTTTTTT. This gives the protein CASSLTPGPTGELFF.

This chain uses TRBV10-3 with TRBJ2-3; 11 positions agree with TRBD2. J lost 0 bases, V lost 8 bases, and 16 bases had no gene match. Germline loops: CDR1 ENHRY, CDR2 SYGVKD. The CDR3 covers 19 residues. The chain's CDR3 is CAISRKASGRPESTDTQYF. The CDR3 coding sequence is TGTGCCATCTCAAGAAAGGCTAGCGGGAGGCCAGAGAGCACAGATACGCAGTATTTT.

CDR3 coding DNA: TGTGCCAGCAGCCAAGAACCCCTAATTCCCGGCGGGGCTGAAGCTTTCTTT. Amino acid sequence: CASSQEPLIPGGAEAFF. The chain links TRBV14 to TRBJ1-1; D not resolved. This CDR3 region has 17 residues. CDR1 and CDR2 from the germline V gene are SGHDN and FVKESK. Trimming pared 0 bases from V and 6 bases from J, leaving 20 bases between. Based on the CDR3 plus reference TRBV14 and TRBJ1-1, the full variable domain is EAGVTQFPSHSVIEKGQTVTLRCDPISGHDNLYWYRRVMGKEIKFLLHFVKESKQDESGMPNNRFLAERTGGTYSTLKVQPAELEDSGVYFCASSQEPLIPGGAEAFFGQGTRLTVV.

The chain carries TRBV19 and TRBJ1-1, with D perhaps TRBD1 (5 bases). Germline V gene sequence: CDR1 LNHDA, CDR2 SQIVND (reference sequence). Trimming stripped 9 bases from V and 5 bases from J, with 16 bases between. The CDR3 length is 13 residues. CDR3 amino acids: CASYLAGRTEAFF. The CDR3 DNA sequence: TGTGCCAGCTACCTAGCAGGGAGGACTGAAGCTTTCTTT.

J is TRBJ2-3 and V is TRBV28; 12 bases are a match to TRBD1. The V and J ends lost 3 bases and 0 bases, in that order; junction bases with no gene match: 19. CDR1 is MDHEN and CDR2 is SYDVKM in the germline V gene. CDR3 size: 22 residues. The CDR3 reads CASSFPTVTRGTGGISTDTQYF. Here the CDR3 DNA reads TGTGCCAGCAGTTTCCCAACCGTAACACGGGGGACAGGGGGCATCAGCACAGATACGCAGTATTTT.

This clone was seen a single time. V is TRBV12-2 and J is TRBJ2-7; the DNA was not compared with TRBD1, the D call given in the table. TRBV12-2 constitutes a pseudogene. This CDR3 has 19 amino acids. The CDR3 DNA reads as TGTGCAAGCCACTTACAGGGGGGCGTCCAATGTGGGGGCTCCTACGAGCAGTACTTC. As protein: CASHLQGGVQCGGSYEQYF.

The sample holds one count of this clone. The rearrangement joins TRBV11-2 to TRBJ2-7; 7 positions agree with TRBD2. Germline lookup yields CDR1 SGHAT and CDR2 FQNNGV. Germline trimming cut 0 bases from V and 7 bases from J; bases unmatched to any gene: 9. This CDR3 spans 15 amino acids. The CDR3 region is CASSLDAGLSGEQYF. The CDR3 DNA follows: TGTGCCAGCAGCTTAGACGCGGGACTAAGTGGGGAGCAGTACTTC.

V and J are TRBV10-3 and TRBJ1-3; D is unresolved. CDR1 is ENHRY, CDR2 SYGVKD, per germline. The CDR3 spans 17 residues. V shed 3 bases and J shed 0 bases, with 15 bases lying between them. CDR3 bases: TGTGCCATCAGTGATCCCTCGGGGATCGTCTCTGGAAACACCATATATTTT. The encoded protein is CAISDPSGIVSGNTIYF.

CDR3 amino acids: CASSEYMREAETQYF. The CDR3 DNA follows: TGTGCCAGCAGTGAATATATGCGGGAGGCGGAGACCCAGTACTTC. This chain links TRBV6-1 with TRBJ2-5; 8 nucleotides line up with TRBD2. The CDR3 has 15 residues. Germline CDR1 reads MNHNS; CDR2 reads SASEGT. The trim removed 2 bases at V and 5 bases at J, leaving 7 bases unmatched.

V usage is TRBV7-9 and J usage is TRBJ2-1, with 8 bases matching TRBD1. The CDR3 spans 16 residues. In germline, CDR1 is SEHNR, CDR2 FQNEAQ (reference sequence). V shed 6 bases, J shed 5 bases, and the junction held 12 bases outside the gene matches. The CDR3 loop is CASRRGDRGFHNEQFF. The CDR3 coding sequence is TGTGCCAGCAGGAGGGGAGACAGGGGTTTTCACAATGAGCAGTTCTTC.

The J gene is TRBJ2-5, the V gene TRBV2, with 9 bases fitting TRBD1. There are 13 residues in the CDR3. V lost 6 bases and J lost 4; bases outside the gene matches: 3. Germline loops: CDR1 SNHLY, CDR2 FYNNEI. The CDR3 loop reads CASRQGAGETQYF. CDR3 in DNA: TGTGCCAGCAGACAGGGGGCTGGAGAGACCCAGTACTTC. The whole variable domain, filled in from reference TRBV2 and TRBJ2-5, reads EPEVTQTPSHQVTQMGQEVILRCVPISNHLYFYWYRQILGQKVEFLVSFYNNEISEKSEIFDDQFSVERPDGSNFTLKIRSTKLEDSAMYFCASRQGAGETQYFGPGTRLLVL.

V gene TRBV7-9 combines with J gene TRBJ2-7; 7 positions agree with TRBD1. This CDR3 contains 16 residues. CDR1 and CDR2 from the germline V gene are SEHNR and FQNEAQ (reference sequence). With 2 bases clipped from V and 5 bases from J, the junction kept 12 bases outside the gene matches. The CDR3 DNA reads TGTGCCAGCAGCTTATCCCACAGGGGATGGGGTCACGAGCAGTACTTC. Translating it yields CASSLSHRGWGHEQYF.

The chain recombines TRBV6-6 with TRBJ1-1; the match to TRBD1 covers 8 bases. CDR1 MNHNY and CDR2 SVGAGI come from the germline V gene (reference sequence). This CDR3 has 15 residues. Trimming removed 6 bases from V and 1 base from J; junction bases left unmatched: 7. CDR3 sequence reads: CASRDGTGQNTEAFF. The CDR3 DNA reads as TGTGCCAGCAGAGACGGGACAGGCCAGAACACTGAAGCTTTCTTT.

The chain recombines TRBV5-1 with TRBJ2-2, with TRBD2 matching 9 bases. Germline-derived CDR1 and CDR2 are SGHRS and YFSETQ. The CDR3 sequence is 17 residues long. Trimming cost V 2 bases and J 4 bases; bases outside gene matches: 9. The CDR3 sequence is CASSLPAGGSPTGELFF. The CDR3 DNA follows: TGCGCCAGCAGCTTACCAGCGGGAGGATCCCCCACCGGGGAGCTGTTTTTT.

The V gene is TRBV28, the J gene TRBJ1-2, with D tentatively TRBD1 (5 bases). CDR1 and CDR2 from the germline V gene are MDHEN and SYDVKM. The CDR3 loop spans 16 amino acids. V gave up 3 bases and J gave up 9 bases, with 23 bases separating them. The CDR3 region has the DNA TGTGCCAGCAGTTTTTATGTCGGCAGCGGGGGGTCGAGCTACACCTTC. This codes for CASSFYVGSGGSSYTF.

This chain joins TRBV7-3 and TRBJ2-7, with 8 bases lining up with TRBD2. The CDR3 runs to 12 residues. Losses at the gene ends were 6 bases for V and 6 bases for J; bases not matched to a gene: 4. Germline CDR1 is SGHTA and CDR2 is FQGTGA. CDR3 sequence reads: CASSTAGGEQYF. In nucleotides, the CDR3 is TGTGCCAGCAGTACCGCGGGGGGCGAGCAGTACTTC.